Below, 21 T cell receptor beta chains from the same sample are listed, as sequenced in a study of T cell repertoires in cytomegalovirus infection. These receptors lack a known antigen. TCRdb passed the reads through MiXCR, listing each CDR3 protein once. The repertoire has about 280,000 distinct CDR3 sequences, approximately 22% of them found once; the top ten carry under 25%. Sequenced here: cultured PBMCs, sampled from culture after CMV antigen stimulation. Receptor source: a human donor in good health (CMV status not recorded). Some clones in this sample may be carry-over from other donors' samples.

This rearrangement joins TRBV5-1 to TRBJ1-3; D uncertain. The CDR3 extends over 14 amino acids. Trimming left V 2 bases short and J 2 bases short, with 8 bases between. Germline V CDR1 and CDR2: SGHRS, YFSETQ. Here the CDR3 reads CASSLGIAGNTIYF. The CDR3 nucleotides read TGCGCCAGCAGCTTAGGGATCGCTGGAAACACCATATATTTT.

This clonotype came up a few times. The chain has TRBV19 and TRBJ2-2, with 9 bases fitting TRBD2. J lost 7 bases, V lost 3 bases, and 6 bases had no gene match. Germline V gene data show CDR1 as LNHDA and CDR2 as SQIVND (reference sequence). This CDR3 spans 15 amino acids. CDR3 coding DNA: TGTGCCAGTAGTATGCTGGCTAGCGGGGTCGGGGAGCTGTTTTTT. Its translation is CASSMLASGVGELFF.

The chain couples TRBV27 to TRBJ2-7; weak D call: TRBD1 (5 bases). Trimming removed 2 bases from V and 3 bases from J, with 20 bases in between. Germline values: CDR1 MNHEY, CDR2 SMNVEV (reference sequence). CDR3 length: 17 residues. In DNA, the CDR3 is TGTGCCAGCAGTTTACAGGTGCCAGGGATCAGTGGCTACGAGCAGTACTTC. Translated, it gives CASSLQVPGISGYEQYF.

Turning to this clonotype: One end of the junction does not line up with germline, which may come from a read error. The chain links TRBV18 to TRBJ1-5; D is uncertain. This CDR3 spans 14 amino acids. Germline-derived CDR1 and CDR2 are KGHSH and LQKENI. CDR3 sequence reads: CASSSGPSIQPQHF. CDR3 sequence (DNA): TGTGCCAGCTCGTCAGGACCTAGCATTCAGCCCCAGCATTTT.

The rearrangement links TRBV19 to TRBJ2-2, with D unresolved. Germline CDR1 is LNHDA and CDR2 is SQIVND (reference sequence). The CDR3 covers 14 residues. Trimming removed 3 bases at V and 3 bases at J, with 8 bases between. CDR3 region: CASSIGVYTGELFF. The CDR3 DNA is TGTGCCAGTAGTATCGGAGTTTACACCGGGGAGCTGTTTTTT.

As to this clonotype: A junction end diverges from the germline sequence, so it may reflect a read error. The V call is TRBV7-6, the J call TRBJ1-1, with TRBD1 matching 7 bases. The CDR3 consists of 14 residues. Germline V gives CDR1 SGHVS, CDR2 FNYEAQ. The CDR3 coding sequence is TGTGTCAGCAGCAAGGGACAGTCGAACACTGAAGCTTTCTTT. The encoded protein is CVSSKGQSNTEAFF.

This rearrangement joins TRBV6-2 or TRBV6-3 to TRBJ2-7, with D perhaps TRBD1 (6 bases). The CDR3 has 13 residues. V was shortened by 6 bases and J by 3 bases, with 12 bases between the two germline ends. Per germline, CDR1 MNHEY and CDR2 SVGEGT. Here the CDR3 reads CASSHRQDYEQYF. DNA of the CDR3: TGTGCCAGCAGCCACCGACAGGACTACGAGCAGTACTTC.

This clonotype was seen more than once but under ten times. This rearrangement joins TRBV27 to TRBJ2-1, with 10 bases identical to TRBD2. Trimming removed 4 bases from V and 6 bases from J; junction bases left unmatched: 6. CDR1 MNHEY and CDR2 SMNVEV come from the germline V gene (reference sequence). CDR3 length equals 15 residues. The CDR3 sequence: CASSSSGTSVNEQFF. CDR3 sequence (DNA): TGTGCCAGCAGTTCATCAGGGACTAGCGTCAATGAGCAGTTCTTC.

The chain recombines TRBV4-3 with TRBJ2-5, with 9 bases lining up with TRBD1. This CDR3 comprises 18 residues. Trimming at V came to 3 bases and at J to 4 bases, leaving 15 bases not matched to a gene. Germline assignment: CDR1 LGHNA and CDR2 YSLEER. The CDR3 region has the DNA TGCGCCAGCAGCCAGACCCTCCCGGGACAGGGAATTGGAGAGACCCAGTACTTC. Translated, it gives CASSQTLPGQGIGETQYF.

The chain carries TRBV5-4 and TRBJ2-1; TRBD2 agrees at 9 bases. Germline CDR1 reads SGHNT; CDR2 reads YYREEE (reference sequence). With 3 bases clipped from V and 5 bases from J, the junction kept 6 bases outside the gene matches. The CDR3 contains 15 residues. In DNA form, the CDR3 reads TGTGCCAGCAGCTCGCGACTAGCGGACCACAATGAGCAGTTCTTC. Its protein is CASSSRLADHNEQFF.

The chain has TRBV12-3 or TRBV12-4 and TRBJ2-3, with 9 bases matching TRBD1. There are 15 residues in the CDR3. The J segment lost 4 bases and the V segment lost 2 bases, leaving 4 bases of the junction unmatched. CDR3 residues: CASSLNRGLSDTQYF. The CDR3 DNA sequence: TGTGCCAGCAGTTTAAACAGGGGGCTTTCAGATACGCAGTATTTT.

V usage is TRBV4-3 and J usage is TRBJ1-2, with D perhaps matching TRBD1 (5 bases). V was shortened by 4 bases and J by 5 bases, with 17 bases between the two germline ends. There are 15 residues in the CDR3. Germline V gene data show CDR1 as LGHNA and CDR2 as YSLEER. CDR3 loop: CASSLHKGIRYGYTF. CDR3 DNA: TGCGCCAGCAGCCTACATAAGGGGATCCGGTATGGCTACACCTTC.

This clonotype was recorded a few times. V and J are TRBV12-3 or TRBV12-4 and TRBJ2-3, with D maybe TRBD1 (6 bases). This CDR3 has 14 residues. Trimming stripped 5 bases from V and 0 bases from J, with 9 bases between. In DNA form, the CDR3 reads TGTGCCAGCAGTGGGGGCAGGAGCACAGATACGCAGTATTTT. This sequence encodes CASSGGRSTDTQYF.

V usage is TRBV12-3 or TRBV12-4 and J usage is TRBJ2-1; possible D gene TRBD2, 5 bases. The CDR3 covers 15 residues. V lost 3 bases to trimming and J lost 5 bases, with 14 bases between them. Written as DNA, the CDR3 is TGTGCCAGCAGTTTGGAGAGGGTGTGGGACAATGAGCAGTTCTTC. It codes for CASSLERVWDNEQFF.

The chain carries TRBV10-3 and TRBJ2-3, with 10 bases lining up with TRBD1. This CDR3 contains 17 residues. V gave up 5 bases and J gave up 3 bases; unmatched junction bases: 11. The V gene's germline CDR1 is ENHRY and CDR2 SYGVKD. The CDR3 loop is CAISPGQGLEGTDTQYF. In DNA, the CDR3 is TGTGCCATCAGTCCGGGACAGGGGCTCGAGGGGACAGATACGCAGTATTTT.

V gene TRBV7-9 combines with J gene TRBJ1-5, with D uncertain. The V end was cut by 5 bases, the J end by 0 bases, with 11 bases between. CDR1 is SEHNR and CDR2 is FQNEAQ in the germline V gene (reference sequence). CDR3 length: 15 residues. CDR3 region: CASSPSLASNQPQHF. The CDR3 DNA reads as TGTGCCAGCAGCCCCAGCCTAGCTAGCAATCAGCCCCAGCATTTT. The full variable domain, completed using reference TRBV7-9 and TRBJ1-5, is DTGVSQNPRHKITKRGQNVTFRCDPISEHNRLYWYRQTLGQGPEFLTYFQNEAQLEKSRLLSDRFSAERPKGSFSTLEIQRTEQGDSAMYLCASSPSLASNQPQHFGDGTRLSIL.

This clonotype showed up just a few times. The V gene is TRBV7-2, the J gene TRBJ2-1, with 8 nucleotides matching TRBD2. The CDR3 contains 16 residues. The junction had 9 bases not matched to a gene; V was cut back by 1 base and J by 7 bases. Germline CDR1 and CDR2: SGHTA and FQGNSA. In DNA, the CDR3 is TGTGCCAGCAGCTTAGAGCGACTAGCGTTCAGAAATGAGCAGTTCTTC. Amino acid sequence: CASSLERLAFRNEQFF.

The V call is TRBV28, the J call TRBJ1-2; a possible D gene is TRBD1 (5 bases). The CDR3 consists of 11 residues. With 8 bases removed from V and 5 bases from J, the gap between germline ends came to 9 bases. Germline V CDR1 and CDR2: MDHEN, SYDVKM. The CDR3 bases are TGTGCCAGCTCGACAGTTTATGGCTACACCTTC. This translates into CASSTVYGYTF.

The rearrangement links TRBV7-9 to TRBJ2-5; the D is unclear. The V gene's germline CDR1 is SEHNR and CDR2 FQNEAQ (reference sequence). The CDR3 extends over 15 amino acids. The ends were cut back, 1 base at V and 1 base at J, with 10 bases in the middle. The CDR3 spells CASSLEYGFQETQYF. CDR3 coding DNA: TGTGCCAGCAGCTTAGAATACGGCTTCCAAGAGACCCAGTACTTC.

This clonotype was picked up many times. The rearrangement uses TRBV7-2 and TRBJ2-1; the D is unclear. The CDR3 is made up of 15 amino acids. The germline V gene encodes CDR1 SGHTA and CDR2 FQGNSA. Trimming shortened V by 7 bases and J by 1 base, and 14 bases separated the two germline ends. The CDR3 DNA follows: TGTGCCAGCACCCTAAGTCAGAATTCCTACAATGAGCAGTTCTTC. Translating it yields CASTLSQNSYNEQFF.

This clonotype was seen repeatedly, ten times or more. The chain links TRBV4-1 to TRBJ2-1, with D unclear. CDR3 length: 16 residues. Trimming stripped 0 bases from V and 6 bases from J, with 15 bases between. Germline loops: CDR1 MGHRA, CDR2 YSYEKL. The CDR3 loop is CASSQDSTLGVNEQFF. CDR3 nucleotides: TGCGCCAGCAGCCAAGATTCAACCCTGGGTGTCAATGAGCAGTTCTTC.